The 28 T cell receptor beta chains reported below all come from one sample, sequenced in a study of blood T cell repertoires in COVID-19. Produced via immunoSEQ multiplex PCR; TCRdb's table is partial and in-frame only. In the table there are around 97,000 clones, around 90% of which are singletons. The specimen was peripheral blood. The receptors derive from a woman older than 75 in a cohort sampled during active COVID-19.

This chain joins TRBV28 and TRBJ2-7, with 7 bases identical to TRBD1. V lost 6 bases to trimming and J lost 2 bases; unmatched junction nucleotides: 4. The CDR3 is 13 residues long. CDR1 is MDHEN and CDR2 is SYDVKM in the germline V gene. The CDR3 region has the DNA TGTGCCAGCAGACTGACAGGGCCCTACGAGCAGTACTTC. The encoded protein is CASRLTGPYEQYF.

The chain joins TRBV14 to TRBJ1-6, with 9 bases identical to TRBD1. This CDR3 has 16 residues. V gave up 3 bases and J gave up 8 bases; unmatched junction bases: 8. CDR1 is SGHDN and CDR2 is FVKESK in the germline V gene. The CDR3 DNA reads as TGTGCCAGCAGCCAGGACCGGGACAGGGCTTATTCACCCCTCCACTTT. This sequence encodes CASSQDRDRAYSPLHF.

V gene TRBV3-1 (or the pseudogene TRBV3-2) combines with J gene TRBJ2-3, with TRBD2 as a possible D gene (5 bases). The length of the CDR3 is 17 residues. The ends were cut back, 0 bases at V and 0 bases at J, with 13 bases in the middle. The V gene's germline CDR1 is LGHDT and CDR2 YNNKEL (reference sequence). The CDR3 DNA follows: TGTGCCAGCAGCCAAGATCTGGCGGGTACTAGCACAGATACGCAGTATTTT. Amino acids: CASSQDLAGTSTDTQYF.

The CDR3 DNA is TGTGCCTGGAACACCCCGGGACAGCAAAATTCACCCCTCCACTTT. This sequence encodes CAWNTPGQQNSPLHF. The chain carries TRBV30 and TRBJ1-6; 7 nucleotides match TRBD1. CDR3 length equals 15 residues. Germline V gene sequence: CDR1 GTSNPN, CDR2 SVGIG (reference sequence). J gave up 7 bases and V 4 bases, and 10 bases lay outside the gene matches.

The chain has TRBV24-1 and TRBJ2-1; D is unclear. The germline CDR1 and CDR2 sequences are KGHDR and SFDVKD. This CDR3 region has 15 residues. The germline V and J ends were trimmed by 6 bases and 6 bases, with 17 bases remaining between them. This chain's CDR3 is CATSPPHGRGNEQFF. CDR3 nucleotide sequence: TGTGCCACCAGTCCTCCTCACGGCCGAGGCAATGAGCAGTTCTTC.

CDR3 bases: TGTGCCAGCAGCTTCCGGGACAGGACCTACAATGAGCAGTTCTTC. This sequence encodes CASSFRDRTYNEQFF. V is TRBV5-4 and J is TRBJ2-1; TRBD1 agrees at 8 bases. CDR1 and CDR2 from the germline V gene are SGHNT and YYREEE (reference sequence). The junction had 3 bases not matched to a gene; V was cut back by 2 bases and J by 2 bases. This CDR3 region has 15 residues.

This sequence joins TRBV25-1 and TRBJ2-2; 9 nucleotides align to TRBD2. The length of the CDR3 is 15 residues. V gave up 6 bases and J gave up 1 base; unmatched junction bases: 3. Germline V gives CDR1 MGHDK, CDR2 SYGVNS. The CDR3 loop reads CASRASGVNTGELFF. The CDR3 bases are TGTGCCAGCAGGGCTAGCGGGGTGAACACCGGGGAGCTGTTTTTT.

V gene TRBV14 combines with J gene TRBJ2-1; TRBD2 matches 13 bases. The CDR3 is 17 amino acids. Germline CDR1 is SGHDN and CDR2 is FVKESK. With V trimmed by 3 bases and J by 5 bases, 7 bases remained unmatched. The CDR3 coding sequence is TGTGCCAGCAGCCAGGGTGGACTAGCGGGAGACAACAATGAGCAGTTCTTC. Protein product: CASSQGGLAGDNNEQFF.

This chain links TRBV25-1 with TRBJ2-5; D call uncertain. V gave up 3 bases and J gave up 5 bases, with 13 bases separating them. The CDR3 is made up of 14 amino acids. Germline values: CDR1 MGHDK, CDR2 SYGVNS. The CDR3 region has the DNA TGTGCCAGCAGTGACCCCGTCATTCGGGAGACCCAGTACTTC. Translating it yields CASSDPVIRETQYF.

V and J are TRBV25-1 and TRBJ1-6, with unresolved D. The V gene lost 7 bases and the J gene lost 0 bases, with 10 bases spanning the gap. The germline gives CDR1 MGHDK, CDR2 SYGVNS. The CDR3 runs to 15 residues. This CDR3 reads CASTYGSSYNSPLHF. CDR3 nucleotides: TGTGCCAGCACCTATGGGAGCTCCTATAATTCACCCCTCCACTTT.

The gene calls are TRBV6-5 and TRBJ1-2; TRBD1 matches at 7 bases. Germline V CDR1 and CDR2: MNHEY, SVGAGI. Trimming removed 2 bases from V and 8 bases from J; junction bases left unmatched: 11. There are 15 residues in the CDR3. The CDR3 DNA reads TGTGCCAGCAGTTACGGGGGACAGCCTGGGCGAGGCTACACCTTC. Translation: CASSYGGQPGRGYTF.

The CDR3 coding sequence is TGTGCCAGCAGCGGACAGGGGGCCAGAGAGACCCAGTACTTC. Translation: CASSGQGARETQYF. The genes are TRBV2 and TRBJ2-5; 11 nucleotides align to TRBD1. CDR3 length: 14 amino acids. J gave up 4 bases and V 6 bases, and 4 bases lay outside the gene matches. CDR1 and CDR2 from the germline V gene are SNHLY and FYNNEI. Supplemented by reference TRBV2 and TRBJ2-5, the full variable domain reads EPEVTQTPSHQVTQMGQEVILRCVPISNHLYFYWYRQILGQKVEFLVSFYNNEISEKSEIFDDQFSVERPDGSNFTLKIRSTKLEDSAMYFCASSGQGARETQYFGPGTRLLVL.

This clone was detected only once. The chain uses TRBV29-1 and TRBJ2-7; TRBD1 matches 9 bases. V was clipped by 6 bases and J by 4 bases; unmatched bases: 7. Germline V CDR1 and CDR2: SQVTM, ANQGSEA. The CDR3 runs to 13 residues. The DNA for the CDR3 is TGCAGCGTGGCAGGGACAGGGCTGTACGAGCAGTACTTC. Its protein is CSVAGTGLYEQYF.

The V gene is TRBV6-5, the J gene TRBJ2-3, with TRBD1 matching over 7 bases. This CDR3 region has 15 residues. Germline assignment: CDR1 MNHEY and CDR2 SVGAGI. V lost 5 bases to trimming and J lost 0 bases; unmatched junction nucleotides: 5. The CDR3, as DNA: TGTGCCAGCAGTCAGGACAGGATAAGCACAGATACGCAGTATTTT. This gives the protein CASSQDRISTDTQYF.

The rearrangement links TRBV12-3 or TRBV12-4 to TRBJ1-1; D might be TRBD1 (6 bases). Trimming took 6 bases from V and 10 from J, leaving 15 bases between them. CDR3 size: 12 residues. The CDR3 DNA follows: TGTGCCAGCAGCTCCGAGGGGGTGTCAGCTTTCTTT. Its translation is CASSSEGVSAFF.

This clone was observed once. The genes are TRBV19 and TRBJ1-1; 7 positions agree with TRBD1. The CDR3 contains 12 residues. The trim removed 7 bases at V and 11 bases at J, leaving 10 bases unmatched. Germline CDR1 LNHDA, CDR2 SQIVND (reference sequence). CDR3 nucleotide sequence: TGTGCCAGTATCGGGTCTAGACAGGGCGCTTTCTTT. Residues: CASIGSRQGAFF.

This clone has only a few counts. This chain joins TRBV5-6 and TRBJ1-5; 9 nucleotides agree with TRBD1. The ends lost 3 bases at V and 11 bases at J; junction bases unmatched: 12. This CDR3 is built from 15 residues. CDR1 and CDR2 (germline): SGHDT, YYEEEE. The CDR3: CASSSTGTGLVSQHF. DNA of the CDR3: TGTGCCAGCAGCTCGACCGGGACAGGGTTGGTATCCCAGCATTTT.

The CDR3 here is CAISGAGTGVRNEQFF. For the CDR3, the DNA is TGTGCCATCAGTGGGGCCGGGACAGGGGTAAGAAACGAGCAGTTCTTC. V and J are TRBV10-3 and TRBJ2-1, with 10 bases lining up with TRBD1. CDR1 and CDR2 from the germline V gene are ENHRY and SYGVKD. J lost 10 bases, V lost 4 bases, and 13 bases had no gene match. This CDR3 contains 16 residues.

This sequence joins TRBV14 and TRBJ1-6; tentative D call: TRBD1 (6 bases). This CDR3 is 12 amino acids long. The V end lost 6 bases, the J end lost 14 bases, and 14 bases lay between the germline ends. The V gene's germline CDR1 is SGHDN and CDR2 FVKESK. CDR3 loop: CASSNDRWTLHF. CDR3 nucleotides: TGTGCCAGCAGTAACGACAGGTGGACCCTCCACTTT.

The count of this clone is one. The chain carries TRBV29-1 and TRBJ1-4; the match to TRBD1 covers 7 bases. Trimming took 6 bases from V and 7 from J; bases not matched to a gene: 8. The CDR3 consists of 13 residues. Germline values: CDR1 SQVTM, CDR2 ANQGSEA. Written as DNA, the CDR3 is TGCAGCGTGGCGGGACAGTCGGGTGAAAAACTGTTTTTT. This codes for CSVAGQSGEKLFF.

The rearrangement joins TRBV5-4 to TRBJ1-1, with a tentative D call TRBD1 (6 bases). The germline V gene encodes CDR1 SGHNT and CDR2 YYREEE (reference sequence). The V gene lost 0 bases and the J gene lost 0 bases, with 12 bases spanning the gap. The CDR3 is 16 amino acids. CDR3 sequence (DNA): TGTGCCAGCAGCTTGGGGCAGGGGACCTTGAACACTGAAGCTTTCTTT. Protein product: CASSLGQGTLNTEAFF.

The chain employs TRBV29-1 and TRBJ2-1; D perhaps matches TRBD1 (6 bases). CDR3 length equals 12 residues. Trimming stripped 7 bases from V and 7 bases from J, with 14 bases between. Germline-derived CDR1 and CDR2 are SQVTM and ANQGSEA. CDR3 coding DNA: TGCAGCGGGGGGCAGGGCAGGAATGAGCAGTTCTTC. Translated, it gives CSGGQGRNEQFF.

The chain recombines TRBV12-5 with TRBJ2-2, with D uncertain. This CDR3 is 13 amino acids long. The V gene lost 7 bases and the J gene lost 7 bases, with 13 bases spanning the gap. The V gene's germline CDR1 is LGHNT and CDR2 FRNRAP. CDR3 residues: CASALRVFGELFF. CDR3 nucleotide sequence: TGTGCTAGTGCCTTACGAGTTTTCGGGGAGCTGTTTTTT.

J is TRBJ1-1 and V is TRBV7-2, with a weak D call TRBD1 (6 bases). The V gene's germline CDR1 is SGHTA and CDR2 FQGNSA. The CDR3 contains 15 residues. V lost 11 bases, J lost 0 bases, and 19 bases lay in between. Written as DNA, the CDR3 is TGTGCCGCCTCGCTGTCAGGGGTCATGAACACTGAAGCTTTCTTT. The encoded protein is CAASLSGVMNTEAFF.

The chain carries TRBV7-3 and TRBJ2-1, with TRBD2 identical over 8 bases. J lost 2 bases, V lost 5 bases, and 5 bases had no gene match. The CDR3 runs to 15 residues. CDR1 and CDR2 from the germline V gene are SGHTA and FQGTGA. This CDR3 is CASSLSGGAYNEQFF. CDR3 sequence (DNA): TGTGCCAGCAGCCTGAGCGGGGGTGCCTACAATGAGCAGTTCTTC.

This chain joins TRBV10-3 and TRBJ2-1; D is unclear. The V and J ends lost 0 bases and 10 bases respectively, with 7 bases between them. Germline values: CDR1 ENHRY, CDR2 SYGVKD. This CDR3 comprises 12 residues. The CDR3 DNA is TGTGCCATCAGTGAGTCCGGCAGGGAGCAGTTCTTC. It yields the protein CAISESGREQFF.

This chain connects TRBV15 to TRBJ2-1; 15 bases align to TRBD2. This CDR3 is 13 amino acids long. Germline-derived CDR1 and CDR2 are LNHNV and YYDKDF (reference sequence). The J segment lost 8 bases and the V segment lost 9 bases, leaving 2 bases of the junction unmatched. CDR3 region: CATGLAGGDEQFF. The DNA of the CDR3 is TGTGCCACAGGACTAGCGGGAGGGGATGAGCAGTTCTTC.

J is TRBJ1-2 and V is TRBV7-2; no reliable D call. Germline assignment: CDR1 SGHTA and CDR2 FQGNSA. Trimming cost V 0 bases and J 4 bases, with 9 bases left between them. The CDR3 contains 14 residues. The CDR3 bases are TGTGCCAGCAGCTTAGCACAGAACTCCTATGGCTACACCTTC. It translates to CASSLAQNSYGYTF.